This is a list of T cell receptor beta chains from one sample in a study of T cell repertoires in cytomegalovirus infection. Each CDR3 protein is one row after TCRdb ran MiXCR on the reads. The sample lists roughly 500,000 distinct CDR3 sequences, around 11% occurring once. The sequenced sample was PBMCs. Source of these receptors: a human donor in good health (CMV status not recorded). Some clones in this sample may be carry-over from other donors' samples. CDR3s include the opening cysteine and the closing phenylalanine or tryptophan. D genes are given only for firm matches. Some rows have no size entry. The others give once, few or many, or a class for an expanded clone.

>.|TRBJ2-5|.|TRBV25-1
CASTAGGETQYF
TGTGCCAGCACCGCGGGTGGAGAGACCCAGTACTTC
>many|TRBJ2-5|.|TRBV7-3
CASSPGPRGAETQYF
TGTGCCAGCAGCCCGGGGCCCCGAGGGGCGGAGACCCAGTACTTC
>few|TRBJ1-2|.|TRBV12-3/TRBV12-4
CASSFDTEGYTF
TGTGCCAGCAGTTTCGACACGGAGGGCTACACCTTC
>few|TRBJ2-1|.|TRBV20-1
CSARDLRGNQFF
TGCAGTGCTAGAGATCTCCGGGGAAATCAGTTCTTC
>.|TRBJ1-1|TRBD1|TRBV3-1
CASSQDWVQGAGTEAFF
TGTGCCAGCAGCCAAGATTGGGTACAGGGGGCCGGCACTGAAGCTTTCTTT
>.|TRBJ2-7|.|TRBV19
CASSIGRVAYEQYF
TGTGCCAGTAGTATCGGCAGGGTCGCCTACGAGCAGTACTTC
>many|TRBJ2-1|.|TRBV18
CASSLRDSSSYNEQFF
TGTGCCAGCTCACTACGGGACTCTAGCTCCTACAATGAGCAGTTCTTC
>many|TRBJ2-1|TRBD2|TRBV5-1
CASSLRGGRPSYNEQFF
TGCGCCAGCAGCTTAAGGGGCGGGAGGCCATCCTACAATGAGCAGTTCTTC
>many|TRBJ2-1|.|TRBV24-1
CATSEGANEQFF
TGTGCCACCAGTGAAGGTGCCAATGAGCAGTTCTTC
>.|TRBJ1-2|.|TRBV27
CASSPTTGLYGYTF
TGTGCCAGCAGCCCTACGACAGGACTCTATGGCTACACCTTC
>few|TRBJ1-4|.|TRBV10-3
CAISREGVNEKLFF
TGTGCCATCAGCCGCGAAGGGGTTAATGAAAAACTGTTTTTT
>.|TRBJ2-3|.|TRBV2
CVYGYGLGDTQYF
TGTGTCTATGGATATGGGCTGGGAGATACGCAGTATTTT
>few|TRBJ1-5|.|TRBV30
CAWSDRAPLGNQPQHF
TGTGCCTGGAGTGACAGGGCCCCTTTGGGCAATCAGCCCCAGCATTTT
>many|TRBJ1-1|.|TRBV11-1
CASSALGRTPNTEAFF
TGTGCCAGCAGTGCCCTAGGTAGGACCCCGAACACTGAAGCTTTCTTT
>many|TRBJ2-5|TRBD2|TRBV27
CASSSLAEGETQYF
TGTGCCAGCAGTTCCCTAGCGGAAGGGGAGACCCAGTACTTC
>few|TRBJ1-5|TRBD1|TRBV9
CASSAGTGQGHQPQHF
TGTGCCAGCAGCGCCGGGACGGGACAGGGTCATCAGCCCCAGCATTTT
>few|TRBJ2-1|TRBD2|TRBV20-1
CSARTGLAGAINEQFF
TGCAGTGCTAGAACTGGACTAGCGGGAGCGATTAATGAGCAGTTCTTC
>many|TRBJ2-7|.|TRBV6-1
CASSAGPRFYEQYF
TGTGCCAGCAGTGCCGGACCGCGATTCTACGAGCAGTACTTC
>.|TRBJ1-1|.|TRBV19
CASSIGWPKRLGAEAFF
TGTGCCAGTAGTATTGGCTGGCCGAAGCGGCTCGGGGCTGAAGCTTTCTTT
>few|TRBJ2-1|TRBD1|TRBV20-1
CSARVRWPQGAGHSNEQFF
TGCAGTGCTAGAGTCAGGTGGCCACAGGGGGCAGGGCACTCCAATGAGCAGTTCTTC
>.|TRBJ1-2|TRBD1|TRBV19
CASSINRGYGYTF
TGTGCCAGTAGTATAAACAGGGGATATGGCTACACCTTC
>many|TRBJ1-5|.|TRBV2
CASRTDQGNQPQHF
TGTGCCAGTAGGACGGACCAGGGCAATCAGCCCCAGCATTTT
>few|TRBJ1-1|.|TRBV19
CASSSREMNTEAFF
TGTGCCAGTAGTAGCAGGGAGATGAACACTGAAGCTTTCTTT
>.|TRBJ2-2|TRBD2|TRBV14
CASSQDLGLGITGELFF
TGTGCCAGCAGCCAAGATCTTGGACTAGGAATCACCGGGGAGCTGTTTTTT
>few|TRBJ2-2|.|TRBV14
CASSQGGADTGELFF
TGTGCCAGCAGCCAAGGGGGCGCAGACACCGGGGAGCTGTTTTTT
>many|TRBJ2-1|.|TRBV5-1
CASSLDSLSYNEQFF
TGCGCCAGCAGCTTGGACAGCCTCTCCTACAATGAGCAGTTCTTC
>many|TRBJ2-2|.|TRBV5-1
CASSLAAGNTGELFF
TGTGCCAGCAGCTTAGCAGCAGGGAACACCGGGGAGCTGTTTTTT
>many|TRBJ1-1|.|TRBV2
CASRADRNTEAFF
TGTGCCAGCAGGGCGGACAGAAACACTGAAGCTTTCTTT
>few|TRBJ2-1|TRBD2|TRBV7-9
CASSYPPTSANEQFF
TGTGCCAGCAGCTACCCTCCGACTAGCGCTAATGAGCAGTTCTTC
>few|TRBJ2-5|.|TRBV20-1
CSARRETQYF
TGCAGTGCCCGGCGGGAGACCCAGTACTTC
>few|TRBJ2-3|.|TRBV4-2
CASSQELETDTQYF
TGTGCCAGCAGCCAAGAACTGGAAACAGATACGCAGTATTTT
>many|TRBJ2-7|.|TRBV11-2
CASSLGIGTPYEQYF
TGTGCCAGCAGCCTGGGGATTGGGACCCCCTACGAGCAGTACTTC
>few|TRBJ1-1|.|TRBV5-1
CASSYGESTEAFF
TGCGCCAGCAGCTACGGGGAGTCGACTGAAGCTTTCTTT
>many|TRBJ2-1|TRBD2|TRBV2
CASSGGGLAGPEQFF
TGTGCGAGCAGTGGTGGCGGACTAGCGGGGCCTGAGCAGTTCTTC
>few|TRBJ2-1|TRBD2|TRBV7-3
CASSQTSGIPWEQFF
TGTGCCAGCAGCCAGACTAGCGGGATCCCCTGGGAGCAGTTCTTC
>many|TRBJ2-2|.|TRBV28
CASTGQITGELFF
TGTGCCAGCACCGGACAGATCACCGGGGAGCTGTTTTTT
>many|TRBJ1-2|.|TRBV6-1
CASRPTDRPRGYGYTF
TGTGCCAGCAGACCTACCGACAGGCCTCGCGGCTATGGCTACACCTTC
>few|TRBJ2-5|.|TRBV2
CASTPDEETQYF
TGTGCCAGCACGCCAGATGAAGAGACCCAGTACTTC
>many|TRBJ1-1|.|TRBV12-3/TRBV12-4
CASSAGHANTEAFF
TGTGCCAGCAGTGCCGGACACGCGAACACTGAAGCTTTCTTT
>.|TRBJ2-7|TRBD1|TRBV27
CASSTYDRGHEQYF
TGTGCCAGCAGTACCTACGACAGGGGTCACGAGCAGTACTTC
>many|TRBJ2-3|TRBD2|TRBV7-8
CASSPLLRGGTDTQYF
TGTGCCAGCAGCCCGCTCTTGCGGGGGGGCACAGATACGCAGTATTTT
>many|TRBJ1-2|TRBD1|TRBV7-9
CASSLRDRVAYGYTF
TGTGCCAGCAGCTTGAGGGACAGGGTAGCCTATGGCTACACCTTC
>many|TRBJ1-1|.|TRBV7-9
CASSRALGTSEKEAFF
TGTGCCAGCAGCAGGGCTTTAGGGACATCCGAAAAGGAGGCTTTCTTT
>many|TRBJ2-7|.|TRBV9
CASSPLGQASYEQYF
TGTGCCAGCAGCCCACTCGGGCAGGCCTCCTACGAGCAGTACTTC
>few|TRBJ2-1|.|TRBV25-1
CASSGFGTAYNEQFF
TGTGCCAGCAGTGGTTTCGGTACAGCCTACAATGAGCAGTTCTTC
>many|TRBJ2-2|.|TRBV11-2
CASSFSPDSIGELFF
TGTGCCAGCAGCTTCTCGCCCGACTCGATCGGGGAGCTGTTTTTT
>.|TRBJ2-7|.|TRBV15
CATSSLFREIPYEQYF
TGTGCCACCAGCAGCCTATTCCGGGAGATCCCCTACGAGCAGTACTTC
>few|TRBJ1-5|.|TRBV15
CATSTSGPPQHF
TGTGCCACCAGCACCTCGGGCCCGCCCCAGCATTTT
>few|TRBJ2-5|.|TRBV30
CAWNRGYQETQYF
TGTGCCTGGAATAGGGGGTACCAAGAGACCCAGTACTTC